The present entry profiles one TCR beta chain with its context. As handled by the study authors: Reference gene primer amplification in the assay estimated nucleated cell counts. Data came from immunoSEQ multiplex PCR; TCRdb stores just in-frame clones and leaves some out. The V and J calls and the clone size are those of that table, but D and trimming were determined from the DNA. The data show fewer than 250,000 clones, with about 88% seen just once and over 1.5% held by the top ten. With V trimmed by 4 bases and J by 8 bases, 13 bases remained unmatched. CDR1 and CDR2 from the germline V gene are GTSNPN and SVGIG (reference sequence). CDR3 length: 15 amino acids. These data originate in a study of blood T cell repertoires in COVID-19. About the research overall: Sites in the United States, Italy and Spain provided acute and convalescent COVID-19 samples. The cDNA or gDNA used as material had been derived from T cells, B-cell-depleted T cells, or PBMCs.

The rearrangement uses TRBV30 and TRBJ1-2, with TRBD1 matching over 10 bases. What was sequenced was peripheral blood. The clonotype comes from an older man with acute or convalescent COVID-19. CDR3 DNA: TGTGCCTGGATCCCCTCCCGACAGGGGGCGGGAGGCTACACCTTC. It codes for CAWIPSRQGAGGYTF.